This T cell receptor beta chain was captured by sequencing in a study of blood T cells in healthy people across ages. This clonotype was observed a handful of times. Sample-barcoded 5' priming and a J-beta primer mix drove a second PCR of roughly 6 to 12 cycles. Via MiXCR, TCRdb re-called the 5' RACE reads, giving one row per CDR3 protein. The sample lists roughly 1,500,000 distinct CDR3 sequences, 42% occurring once. Germline-derived CDR1 and CDR2 are SGHDT and YYEEEE. The ends were cut back, 2 bases at V and 11 bases at J, with 22 bases in the middle. This CDR3 has 15 residues. The V and J genes are TRBV5-6 and TRBJ2-5, with D perhaps TRBD1 (6 bases). The sequenced material came from blood. The clonotype comes from a woman younger than 30 in good health. DNA for the CDR3: TGTGCCAGCAGCTTAGGACAGTGGGATGGTGGGGAGCAGTACTTC. It translates to CASSLGQWDGGEQYF.